Shown below are 14 T cell receptor beta chains from a single sample sequenced in a study of T-cell memory formation after mild COVID-19. Using its own MiXCR run on the 5' RACE reads, TCRdb lists one record per CDR3 protein. This sample has tens of thousands of distinct CDR3 sequences, with more than 20% found just once. The sequencing sample was made of PBMCs or a T cell subset sorted from them (not recorded which). These receptors came from a young man who had mild COVID-19 (a few samples of this study predate the infection). Cell type and time point are not known.

This sequence joins TRBV5-1 and TRBJ2-7; perhaps TRBD2 as D (5 bases). V was shortened by 0 bases and J by 1 base, with 8 bases between the two germline ends. In germline, CDR1 is SGHRS, CDR2 YFSETQ. The CDR3 length is 14 residues. CDR3: CASSLGRASYEQYF. The CDR3 nucleotides are TGCGCCAGCAGCTTGGGGCGGGCGTCCTACGAGCAGTACTTC.

The chain is built from TRBV6-4 and TRBJ2-3, with D perhaps matching TRBD2 (7 bases). Germline CDR1 reads MRHNA; CDR2 reads SNTAGT. The length of the CDR3 is 15 residues. With 0 bases removed from V and 5 bases from J, the gap between germline ends came to 12 bases. In nucleotides, the CDR3 is TGTGCCAGCAGTGACTCGGGGGGGCCTGGAGATACGCAGTATTTT. This encodes CASSDSGGPGDTQYF.

The V gene is TRBV7-2, the J gene TRBJ2-7; D gene unclear. The CDR3 length is 12 residues. With 3 bases removed from V and 3 bases from J, the gap between germline ends came to 6 bases. Germline CDR1 is SGHTA and CDR2 is FQGNSA. This CDR3 reads CASSFDGYEQYF. Here the CDR3 DNA reads TGTGCCAGCAGCTTCGACGGCTACGAGCAGTACTTC.

The CDR3 loop is CSAVGTGGRNEQFF. CDR3 DNA sequence: TGCAGTGCCGTAGGTACAGGGGGAAGAAATGAGCAGTTCTTC. This chain joins TRBV20-1 and TRBJ2-1, with TRBD1 identical over 8 bases. Germline V gene lookup returns CDR1 DFQATT and CDR2 SNEGSKA (reference sequence). The CDR3 sequence is 14 residues long. Trimming cost V 6 bases and J 7 bases; bases outside gene matches: 11.

This chain joins TRBV7-9 and TRBJ2-3; the D is unclear. This CDR3 region has 14 residues. Trimming stripped 5 bases from V and 4 bases from J, with 13 bases between. Germline V gene data show CDR1 as SEHNR and CDR2 as FQNEAQ (reference sequence). The DNA for the CDR3 is TGTGCCAGCAGCCCTCCTACCATGGCAGATACGCAGTATTTT. Translating gives CASSPPTMADTQYF.

The table lists this clonotype with a few counts. The V gene is TRBV9, the J gene TRBJ2-1; a weak D match, TRBD2 (6 bases). The V gene lost 2 bases and the J gene lost 10 bases, with 10 bases spanning the gap. The CDR3 is 12 amino acids. In germline, CDR1 is SGDLS, CDR2 YYNGEE. CDR3 sequence (DNA): TGTGCCAGCAGCGTGGGGGGATGGGAGCAGTTCTTC. This codes for CASSVGGWEQFF.

V is TRBV4-1 and J is TRBJ1-4, with unresolved D. V was trimmed by 2 bases and J by 13 bases, leaving 17 bases between them. The CDR3 extends over 14 amino acids. From germline, CDR1 is MGHRA and CDR2 YSYEKL. CDR3 DNA sequence: TGCGCCAGCAGCCAAAAATCCCTAACGTCGGGACTGTTTTTT. This gives the protein CASSQKSLTSGLFF.

This rearrangement joins TRBV5-6 to TRBJ2-7; 7 nucleotides match TRBD1. This CDR3 region has 15 residues. CDR1 is SGHDT, CDR2 YYEEEE, per germline. The junction had 10 bases not matched to a gene; V was cut back by 0 bases and J by 7 bases. This CDR3 is CASSLDGTELREQYF. The CDR3 nucleotides read TGTGCCAGCAGCTTGGATGGGACAGAGTTGCGGGAGCAGTACTTC.

The gene calls are TRBV5-1 and TRBJ2-1; the D is unclear. The germline gives CDR1 SGHRS, CDR2 YFSETQ. This CDR3 is 16 amino acids long. V lost 0 bases, J lost 1 base, and 11 bases lay in between. The CDR3 DNA reads as TGCGCCAGCAGCTTGGTAGGGCTGCGGTCCTACAATGAGCAGTTCTTC. Amino acids: CASSLVGLRSYNEQFF.

This clonotype has only a few counts. CDR3 amino acids: CASSLRTGVNYGYTF. The CDR3 bases are TGTGCCAGCAGTTTAAGGACGGGTGTTAACTATGGCTACACCTTC. The V call is TRBV27, the J call TRBJ1-2; no firm D call. CDR1 is MNHEY and CDR2 is SMNVEV in the germline V gene (reference sequence). CDR3 length equals 15 residues. V shed 2 bases and J shed 1 base, with 11 bases lying between them.

V and J are TRBV7-2 and TRBJ2-2, with 12 bases lining up with TRBD2. CDR1 SGHTA and CDR2 FQGNSA come from the germline V gene. CDR3 length equals 18 residues. J gave up 5 bases and V 1 base, and 8 bases lay outside the gene matches. CDR3 in DNA: TGTGCCAGCAGCTTAGGACCCCTAGCGGGGGGGTTAACCGGGGAGCTGTTTTTT. Translation: CASSLGPLAGGLTGELFF.

The chain joins TRBV12-5 to TRBJ2-5, with no clear D. Trimming cost V 9 bases and J 5 bases, with 13 bases left between them. There are 12 residues in the CDR3. Germline V gene lookup returns CDR1 LGHNT and CDR2 FRNRAP. This CDR3 is CASGSRGETQYF. CDR3 bases: TGTGCTAGCGGCTCGCGTGGGGAGACCCAGTACTTC.

This clonotype was counted at least ten times. The chain uses TRBV4-3 and TRBJ2-3; D possibly matches TRBD1 or TRBD2 (5 bases each). Trimming shortened V by 1 base and J by 4 bases, and 18 bases separated the two germline ends. CDR1 and CDR2 from the germline V gene are LGHNA and YSLEER. The CDR3 has 17 residues. This CDR3 reads CASSQGAGTSGADTQYF. The CDR3, as DNA: TGCGCCAGCAGCCAAGGGGCCGGGACCTCGGGCGCAGATACGCAGTATTTT.

The chain couples TRBV6-5 to TRBJ2-7; tentative D call: TRBD1 (5 bases). The V gene lost 5 bases and the J gene lost 0 bases, with 14 bases spanning the gap. Germline values: CDR1 MNHEY, CDR2 SVGAGI. The CDR3 totals 15 residues. CDR3 residues: CASSKTPTGSYEQYV. The DNA for the CDR3 is TGTGCCAGCAGTAAAACCCCCACAGGCTCCTACGAGCAGTACGTC.